This T cell receptor (beta chain) was sequenced in a study of technical replicates of blood from a few donors. Some clones are missing from TCRdb's copy, which holds only in-frame ones; the method was immunoSEQ multiplex PCR. The sample holds 70,000 to 90,000 clones; around nine tenths are singletons and the top ten take 0.25%. This CDR3 is built from 16 residues. Trimming cost V 1 base and J 4 bases, with 13 bases left between them. Germline CDR1 and CDR2: MDHEN and SYDVKM. This clone was seen just once. The clonotype originates from a human donor in good health. The specimen was T cells isolated from PBMCs. V is TRBV28 and J is TRBJ1-4; no clear D. The CDR3 here is CASSLSPGEFNEKLFF. CDR3 in DNA: TGTGCCAGCAGTTTATCCCCCGGGGAATTTAATGAAAAACTGTTTTTT.